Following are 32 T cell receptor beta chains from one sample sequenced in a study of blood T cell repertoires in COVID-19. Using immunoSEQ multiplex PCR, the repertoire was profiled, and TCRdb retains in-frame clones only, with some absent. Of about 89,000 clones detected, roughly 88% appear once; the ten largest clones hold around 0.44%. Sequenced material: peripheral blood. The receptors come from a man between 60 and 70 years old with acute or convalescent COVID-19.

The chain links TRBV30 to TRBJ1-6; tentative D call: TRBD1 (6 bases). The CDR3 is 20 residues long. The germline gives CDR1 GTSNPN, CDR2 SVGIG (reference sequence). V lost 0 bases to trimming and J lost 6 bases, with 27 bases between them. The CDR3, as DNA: TGTGCCTGGAGTGTAAGTAAAGGGACACCCGCGCATATTGGTAATTCACCCCTCCACTTT. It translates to CAWSVSKGTPAHIGNSPLHF.

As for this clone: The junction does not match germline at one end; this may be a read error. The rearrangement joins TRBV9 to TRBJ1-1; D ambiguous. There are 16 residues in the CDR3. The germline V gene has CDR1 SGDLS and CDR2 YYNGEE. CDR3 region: CASSVATGGSNTEAFF. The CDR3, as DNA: TGTGCCAGCAGCGTAGCTACGGGAGGATCGAACACTGAGGCTTTCTTT.

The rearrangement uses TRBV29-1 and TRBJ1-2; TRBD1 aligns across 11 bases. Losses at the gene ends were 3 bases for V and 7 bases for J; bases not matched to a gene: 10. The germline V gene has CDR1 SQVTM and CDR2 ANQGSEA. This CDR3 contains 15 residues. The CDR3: CSVERTGGGLGGYTF. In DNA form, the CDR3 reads TGCAGCGTTGAGAGGACAGGGGGCGGTCTAGGTGGCTACACCTTC.

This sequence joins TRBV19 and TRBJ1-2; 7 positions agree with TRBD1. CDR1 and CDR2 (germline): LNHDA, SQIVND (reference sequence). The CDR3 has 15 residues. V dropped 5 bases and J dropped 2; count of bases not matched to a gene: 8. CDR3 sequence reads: CASSYRDSLNYGYTF. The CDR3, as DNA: TGTGCCAGTAGTTACAGGGACAGCCTCAACTATGGCTACACCTTC.

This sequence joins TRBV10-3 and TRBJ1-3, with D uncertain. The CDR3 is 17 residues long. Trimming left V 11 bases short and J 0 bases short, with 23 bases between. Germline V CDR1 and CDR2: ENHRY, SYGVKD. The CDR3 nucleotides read TGTGCCGTCCTTCTCAGGATCGTTTTGTTCTCTGGAAACACCATATATTTT. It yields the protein CAVLLRIVLFSGNTIYF.

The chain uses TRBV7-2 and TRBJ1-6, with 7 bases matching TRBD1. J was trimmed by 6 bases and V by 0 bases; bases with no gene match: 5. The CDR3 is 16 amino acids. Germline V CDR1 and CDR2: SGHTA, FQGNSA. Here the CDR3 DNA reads TGTGCCAGCAGCTTAGCGTGGAGACAGGGTAATTCACCCCTCCACTTT. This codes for CASSLAWRQGNSPLHF.

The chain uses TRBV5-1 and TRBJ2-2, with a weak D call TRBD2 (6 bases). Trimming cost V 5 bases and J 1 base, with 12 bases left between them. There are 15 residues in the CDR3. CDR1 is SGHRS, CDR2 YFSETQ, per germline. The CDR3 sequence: CASRLAGKNTGELFF. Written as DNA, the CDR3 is TGCGCCAGCAGACTCGCGGGGAAGAACACCGGGGAGCTGTTTTTT.

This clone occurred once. The CDR3: CASSPQGNEKLFF. The CDR3 DNA sequence: TGTGCCAGTTCCCCACAGGGGAATGAAAAACTGTTTTTT. V is TRBV19 and J is TRBJ1-4; 7 bases align to TRBD1. The J segment lost 5 bases and the V segment lost 8 bases, leaving 5 bases of the junction unmatched. There are 13 residues in the CDR3. From germline, CDR1 is LNHDA and CDR2 SQIVND (reference sequence).

For the CDR3, the DNA is TGTGCCAGCTCACCTTCTGGCGGGGGGAACACTGAAGCTTTCTTT. Protein sequence: CASSPSGGGNTEAFF. This chain uses TRBV18 with TRBJ1-1, with TRBD1 as a possible D gene (5 bases). Looked up from germline, CDR1 is KGHSH and CDR2 is LQKENI. The CDR3 is made up of 15 amino acids. With 3 bases removed from V and 1 base from J, the gap between germline ends came to 12 bases.

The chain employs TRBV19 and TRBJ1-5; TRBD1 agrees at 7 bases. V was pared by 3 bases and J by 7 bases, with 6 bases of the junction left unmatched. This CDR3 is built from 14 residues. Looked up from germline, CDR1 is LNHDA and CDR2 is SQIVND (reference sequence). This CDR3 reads CASSIGRGEQPQHF. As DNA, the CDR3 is TGTGCCAGTAGTATCGGCAGGGGGGAACAGCCCCAGCATTTT.

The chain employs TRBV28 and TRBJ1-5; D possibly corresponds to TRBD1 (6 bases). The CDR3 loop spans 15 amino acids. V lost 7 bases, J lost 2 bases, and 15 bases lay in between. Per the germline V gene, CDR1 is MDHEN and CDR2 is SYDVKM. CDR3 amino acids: CASNQQGRGNQPQHF. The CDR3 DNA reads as TGTGCCAGCAACCAACAGGGACGGGGCAATCAGCCCCAGCATTTT.

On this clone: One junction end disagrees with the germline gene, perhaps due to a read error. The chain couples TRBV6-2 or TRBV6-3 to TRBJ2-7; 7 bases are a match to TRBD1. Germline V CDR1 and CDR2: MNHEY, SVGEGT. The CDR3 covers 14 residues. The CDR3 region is CASSYGFTPTGIHF. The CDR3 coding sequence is TGTGCCAGCAGTTACGGCTTCACCCCGACAGGGATACACTTC.

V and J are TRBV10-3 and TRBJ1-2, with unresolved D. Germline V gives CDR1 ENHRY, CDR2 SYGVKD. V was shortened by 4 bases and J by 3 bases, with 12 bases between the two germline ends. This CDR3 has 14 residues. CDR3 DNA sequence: TGTGCCATCAGTGTGGGAGGAAGGGACTATGGCTACACCTTC. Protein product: CAISVGGRDYGYTF.

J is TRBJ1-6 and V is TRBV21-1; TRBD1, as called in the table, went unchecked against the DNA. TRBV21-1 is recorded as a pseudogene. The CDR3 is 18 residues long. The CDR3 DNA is TGTGCCAGCAGCAAGGAAAGACAGGGTAGCGAGTCGAATTCACCCCTCCACTTT. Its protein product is CASSKERQGSESNSPLHF.

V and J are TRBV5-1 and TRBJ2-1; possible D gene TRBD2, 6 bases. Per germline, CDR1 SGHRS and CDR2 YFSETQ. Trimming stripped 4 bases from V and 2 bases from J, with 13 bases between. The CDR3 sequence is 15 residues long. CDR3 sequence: CASSPGGAPYNEQFF. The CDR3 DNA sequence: TGCGCCAGCAGCCCGGGCGGGGCCCCCTACAATGAGCAGTTCTTC. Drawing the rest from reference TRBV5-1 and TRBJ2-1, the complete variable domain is KAGVTQTPRYLIKTRGQQVTLSCSPISGHRSVSWYQQTPGQGLQFLFEYFSETQRNKGNFPGRFSGRQFSNSRSEMNVSTLELGDSALYLCASSPGGAPYNEQFFGPGTRLTVL.

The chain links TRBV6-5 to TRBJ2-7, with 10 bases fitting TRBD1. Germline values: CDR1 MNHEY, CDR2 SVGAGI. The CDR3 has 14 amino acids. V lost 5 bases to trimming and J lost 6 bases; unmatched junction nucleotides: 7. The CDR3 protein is CASSRQGALGEQYF. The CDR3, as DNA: TGTGCCAGCAGTCGACAGGGGGCTCTCGGCGAGCAGTACTTC.

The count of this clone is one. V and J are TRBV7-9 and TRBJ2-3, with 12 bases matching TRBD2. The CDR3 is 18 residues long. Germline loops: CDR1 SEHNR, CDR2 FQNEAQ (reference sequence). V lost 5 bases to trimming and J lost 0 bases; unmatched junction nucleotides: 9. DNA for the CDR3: TGTGCCAGCAGCAAGACTAGCGGGGGCCCTACCAGCACAGATACGCAGTATTTT. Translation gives CASSKTSGGPTSTDTQYF.

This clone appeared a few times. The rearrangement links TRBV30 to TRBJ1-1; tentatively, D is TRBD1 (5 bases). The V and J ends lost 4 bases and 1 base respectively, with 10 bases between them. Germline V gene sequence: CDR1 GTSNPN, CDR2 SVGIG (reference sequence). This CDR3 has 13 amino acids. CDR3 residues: CAWNNGGNTEAFF. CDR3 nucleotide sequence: TGTGCCTGGAATAACGGGGGGAACACTGAAGCTTTCTTT.

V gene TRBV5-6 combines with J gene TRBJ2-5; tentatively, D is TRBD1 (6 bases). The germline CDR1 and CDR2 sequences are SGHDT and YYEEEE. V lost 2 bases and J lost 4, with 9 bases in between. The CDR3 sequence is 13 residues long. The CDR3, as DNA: TGTGCCAGCAGCTTTACAGGGAGAGAGACCCAGTACTTC. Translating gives CASSFTGRETQYF. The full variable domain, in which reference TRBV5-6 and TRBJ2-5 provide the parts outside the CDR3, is DAGVTQSPTHLIKTRGQQVTLRCSPKSGHDTVSWYQQALGQGPQFIFQYYEEEERQRGNFPDRFSGHQFPNYSSELNVNALLLGDSALYLCASSFTGRETQYFGPGTRLLVL.

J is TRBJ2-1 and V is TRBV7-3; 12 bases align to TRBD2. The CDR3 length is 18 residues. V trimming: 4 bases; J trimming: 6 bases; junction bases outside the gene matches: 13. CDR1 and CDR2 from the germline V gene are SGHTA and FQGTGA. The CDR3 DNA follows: TGTGCCAGCAGCTCGACCGCACCAGGACTAGCGGGATCCAATGAGCAGTTCTTC. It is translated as CASSSTAPGLAGSNEQFF. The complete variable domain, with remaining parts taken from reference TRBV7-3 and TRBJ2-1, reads GAGVSQTPSNKVTEKGKYVELRCDPISGHTALYWYRQSLGQGPEFLIYFQGTGAADDSGLPNDRFFAVRPEGSVSTLKIQRTERGDSAVYLCASSSTAPGLAGSNEQFFGPGTRLTVL.

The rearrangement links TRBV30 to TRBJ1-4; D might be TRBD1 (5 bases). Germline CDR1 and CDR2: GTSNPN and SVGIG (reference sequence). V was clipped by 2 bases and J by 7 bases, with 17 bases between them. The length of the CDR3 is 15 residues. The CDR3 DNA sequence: TGTGCCTGGAGTCCCATCGACAGCTTCGGTGAAAAACTGTTTTTT. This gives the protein CAWSPIDSFGEKLFF.

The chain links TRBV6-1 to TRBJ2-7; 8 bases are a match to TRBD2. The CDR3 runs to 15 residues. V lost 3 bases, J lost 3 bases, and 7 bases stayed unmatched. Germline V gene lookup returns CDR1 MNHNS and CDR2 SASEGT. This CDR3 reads CASSEPAGDIYEQYF. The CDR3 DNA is TGTGCCAGCAGTGAGCCAGCGGGAGACATCTACGAGCAGTACTTC.

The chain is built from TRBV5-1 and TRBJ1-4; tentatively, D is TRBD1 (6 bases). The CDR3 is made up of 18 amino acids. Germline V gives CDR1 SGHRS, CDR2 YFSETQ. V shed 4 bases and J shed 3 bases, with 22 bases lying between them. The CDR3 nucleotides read TGCGCCAGCAGCCCCCTCGCGACAGGCGTGGCGGCTAATGAAAAACTGTTTTTT. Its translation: CASSPLATGVAANEKLFF. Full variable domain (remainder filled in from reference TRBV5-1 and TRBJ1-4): KAGVTQTPRYLIKTRGQQVTLSCSPISGHRSVSWYQQTPGQGLQFLFEYFSETQRNKGNFPGRFSGRQFSNSRSEMNVSTLELGDSALYLCASSPLATGVAANEKLFFGSGTQLSVL.

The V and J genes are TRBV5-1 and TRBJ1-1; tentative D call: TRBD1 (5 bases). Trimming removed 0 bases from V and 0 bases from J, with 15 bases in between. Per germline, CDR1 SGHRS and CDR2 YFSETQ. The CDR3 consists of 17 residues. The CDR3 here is CASSLVAGRNMNTEAFF. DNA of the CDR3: TGCGCCAGCAGCTTGGTGGCAGGGCGTAACATGAACACTGAAGCTTTCTTT.

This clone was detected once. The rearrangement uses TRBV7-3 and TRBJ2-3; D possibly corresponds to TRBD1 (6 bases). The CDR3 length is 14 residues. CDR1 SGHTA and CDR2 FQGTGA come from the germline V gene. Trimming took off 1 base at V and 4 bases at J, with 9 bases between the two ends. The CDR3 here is CASSLRGPPDTQYF. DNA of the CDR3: TGTGCCAGCAGCTTAAGGGGGCCCCCAGATACGCAGTATTTT.

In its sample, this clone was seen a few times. In DNA form, the CDR3 reads TGTGCCAGTAGTATCGGGACAGGGGATAACAATGAGCAGTTCTTC. It codes for CASSIGTGDNNEQFF. The chain joins TRBV19 to TRBJ2-1, with 10 bases that match TRBD1. Germline V CDR1 and CDR2: LNHDA, SQIVND (reference sequence). Trimming took 3 bases from V and 5 from J; bases not matched to a gene: 4. This CDR3 comprises 15 residues. Supplemented by reference TRBV19 and TRBJ2-1, the full variable domain reads DGGITQSPKYLFRKEGQNVTLSCEQNLNHDAMYWYRQDPGQGLRLIYYSQIVNDFQKGDIAEGYSVSREKKESFPLTVTSAQKNPTAFYLCASSIGTGDNNEQFFGPGTRLTVL.

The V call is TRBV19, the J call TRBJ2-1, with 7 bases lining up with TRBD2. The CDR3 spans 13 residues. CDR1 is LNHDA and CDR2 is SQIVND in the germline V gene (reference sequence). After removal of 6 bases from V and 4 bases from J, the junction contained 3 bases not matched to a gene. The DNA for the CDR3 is TGTGCCAGTAGCCCGGGACTATACAATGAGCAGTTCTTC. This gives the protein CASSPGLYNEQFF.

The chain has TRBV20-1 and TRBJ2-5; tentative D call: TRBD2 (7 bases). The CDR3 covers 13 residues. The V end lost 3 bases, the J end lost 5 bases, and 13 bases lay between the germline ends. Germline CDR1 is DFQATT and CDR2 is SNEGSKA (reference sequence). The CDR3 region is CSASVGGRETQYF. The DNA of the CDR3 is TGCAGTGCTAGTGTGGGGGGGCGTGAGACCCAGTACTTC.

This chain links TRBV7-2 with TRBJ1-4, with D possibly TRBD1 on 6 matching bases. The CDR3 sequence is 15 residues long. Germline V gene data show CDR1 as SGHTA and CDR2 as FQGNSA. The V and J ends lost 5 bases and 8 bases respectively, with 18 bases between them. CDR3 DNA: TGTGCCAGCAGCCTATCGGCCCTCAGGGGCGAAAAACTGTTTTTT. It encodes CASSLSALRGEKLFF.

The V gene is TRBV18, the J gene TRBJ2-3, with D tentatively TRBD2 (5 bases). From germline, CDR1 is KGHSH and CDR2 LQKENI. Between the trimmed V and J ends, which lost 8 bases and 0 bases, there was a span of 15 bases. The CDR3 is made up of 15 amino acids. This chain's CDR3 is CASLRSGESTDTQYF. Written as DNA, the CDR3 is TGTGCCAGCCTGCGGAGCGGAGAGAGCACAGATACGCAGTATTTT.

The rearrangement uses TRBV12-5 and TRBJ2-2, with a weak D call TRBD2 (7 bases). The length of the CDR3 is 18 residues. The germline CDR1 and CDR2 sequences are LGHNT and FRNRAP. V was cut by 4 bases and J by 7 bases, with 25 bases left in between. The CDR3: CASGSWRGGGPNDGELFF. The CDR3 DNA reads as TGTGCTAGTGGTTCCTGGAGAGGGGGAGGGCCTAATGACGGGGAGCTGTTTTTT.

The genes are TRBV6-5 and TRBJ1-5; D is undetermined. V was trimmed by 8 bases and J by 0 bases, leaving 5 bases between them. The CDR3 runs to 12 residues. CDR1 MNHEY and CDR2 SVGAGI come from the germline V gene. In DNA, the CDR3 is TGTGCCAGCGGCAGTAGCAATCAGCCCCAGCATTTT. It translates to CASGSSNQPQHF.